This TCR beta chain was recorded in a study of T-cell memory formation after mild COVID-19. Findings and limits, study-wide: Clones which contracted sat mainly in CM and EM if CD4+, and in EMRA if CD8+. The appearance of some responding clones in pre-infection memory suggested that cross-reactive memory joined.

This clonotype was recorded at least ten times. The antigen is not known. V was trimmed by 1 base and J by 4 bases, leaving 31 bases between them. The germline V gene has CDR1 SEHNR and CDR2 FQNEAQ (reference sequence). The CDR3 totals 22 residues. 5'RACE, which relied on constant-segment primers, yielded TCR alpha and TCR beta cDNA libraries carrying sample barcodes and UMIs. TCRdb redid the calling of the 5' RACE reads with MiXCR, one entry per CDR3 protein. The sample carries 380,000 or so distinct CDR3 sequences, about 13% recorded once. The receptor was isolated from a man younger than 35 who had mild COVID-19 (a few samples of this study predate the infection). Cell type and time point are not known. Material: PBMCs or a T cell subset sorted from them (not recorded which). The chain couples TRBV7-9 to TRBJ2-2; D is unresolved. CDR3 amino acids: CASSLDPLGIGAQKRGTGELFF. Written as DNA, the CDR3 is TGTGCCAGCAGCTTAGACCCCCTTGGGATAGGAGCCCAGAAAAGAGGCACCGGGGAGCTGTTTTTT.